This T cell receptor beta chain was obtained from a study of breast tumors, draining lymph nodes, adjacent tissues. Study-wide results and limits: Compared with lymph nodes, tumors were less diverse; compared with nontumor tissue, more. Data only fit, rather than demonstrated, lymph node origin of most tumor T cells. Luminal-like breast cancer showed significantly higher tumor–nontumor repertoire similarity than basal-like.

Samples came from axillary lymph nodes draining the breast cancer. This clonotype was picked up many times. The antigen remains undetermined. Trimming took 5 bases from V and 9 from J; bases not matched to a gene: 8. CDR1 is MNHEY and CDR2 is SVGEGT in the germline V gene. The CDR3 has 13 residues. TCRdb re-derived calls from the multiplex PCR reads in MiXCR, one entry per CDR3 protein. The data hold approximately 130,000 distinct CDR3 sequences, with 20% to 25% observed a single time. Sequenced sample: axillary lymph node tissue. This TCR derives from a female donor with breast cancer. Some clones in this sample may be carry-over from other donors' samples. V is TRBV6-2 or TRBV6-3 and J is TRBJ1-2; TRBD1 aligns across 8 bases. The CDR3 reads CASSPTGDMSYTF. In DNA, the CDR3 is TGTGCCAGCAGTCCGACAGGGGATATGAGCTACACCTTC.